The entry that follows covers one TCR beta chain sequence. This clone was detected a few times. Its specific antigen is unknown. Base qualities are missing; no much larger clone stands one base away. The immunoSEQ Assay, a bias-controlled multiplex PCR, was used to amplify TCRbeta CDR3 regions from genomic DNA. The study's own analysis went as follows. Within the assay, amplification of reference gene primers was used to estimate how many nucleated cells each sample contained. Sequence reads were collapsed and filtered to measure the absolute abundance of every unique TCRbeta CDR3 rearrangement. Productive Simpson clonality was computed per sample as the square root of Simpson's diversity index over productive rearrangements. TCRdb stores this immuneACCESS table with in-frame sequences only. Part of the clones is absent; in the studies checked, under half of the shortfall reflects unresolved V genes, and no reason is known for the rest. From that table come the V and J calls and clone size; the DNA was used to work out D and trimming. Present in this sample are some 95,000 clones, 70% to 90% of which were seen just once. The top ten clonotypes cover 4% to 5% of the sample.

This record belongs to a study of blood T cell repertoires in COVID-19 (dated by TCRdb to the early 2020s). Some background on the complete study: Samples covering the acute and convalescent phases of COVID-19 were provided by collaborators in the United States, Italy and Spain. Sample metadata almost always included a de-identified subject ID, COVID-19 status, age in years and sex. Where HLA class I and class II types were available, the types were taken from metadata supplied by the sample provider, not from assay-based typing. The prospective study material was composed of cDNA or gDNA derived from T cells, B-cell-depleted T cells, or PBMCs. A freely available public database, intended as a resource for researchers studying the immune response to SARS-CoV-2, is where the repertoires were released. Deeply sampled blood TCRbeta repertoires from subjects exposed to, actively infected with, or recovered from COVID-19 were included in the dataset. Samples were obtained from the ongoing ImmuneRACE study (first 160 participants) and from over a thousand subjects provided by 6 global collaborators.

The collaborating institutions used their own protocols to collect whole blood in K2EDTA tubes. For TCRbeta analysis, collaborators shipped samples in one of three forms: frozen whole blood, isolated PBMCs, or DNA extracted from either of those sample types. The paper as a whole reports these results and caveats: How much clinical and demographic metadata was included differed by source and by participant, and the metadata was provided uncurated.

The germline V gene specifies LGHNT as CDR1 and FRNRAP as CDR2. The trim is 0 bases for V and 4 bases for J, with a gap of 13 bases between the germline ends. Its CDR3 holds 16 amino acids, cysteine through phenylalanine. Left in the record is the CDR3 DNA by itself, 48 bases read in frame from the first base. Specimen: peripheral blood. This TCR was recovered from a man between 65 and 85 years old with acute or convalescent COVID-19. Recombination joined TRBV12-5 with TRBJ1-3; the D gene assignment is ambiguous. CDR3 loop: CASGLVLGGVGNTIYF. The DNA is as follows: TGTGCTAGTGGTTTGGTACTGGGTGGAGTAGGAAACACCATATATTTT.